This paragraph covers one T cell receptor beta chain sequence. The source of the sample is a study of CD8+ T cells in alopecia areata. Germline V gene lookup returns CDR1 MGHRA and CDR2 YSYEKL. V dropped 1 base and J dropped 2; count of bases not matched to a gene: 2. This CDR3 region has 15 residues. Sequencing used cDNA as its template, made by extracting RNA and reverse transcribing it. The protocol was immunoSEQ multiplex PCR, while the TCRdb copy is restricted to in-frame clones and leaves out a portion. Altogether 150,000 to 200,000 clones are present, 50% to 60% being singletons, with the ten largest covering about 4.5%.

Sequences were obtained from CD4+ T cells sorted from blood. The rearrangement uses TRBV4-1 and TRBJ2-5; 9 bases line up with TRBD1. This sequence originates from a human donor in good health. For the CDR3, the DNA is TGCGCCAGCAGCCAAGTGACAGGGGGGCAAGAGACCCAGTACTTC. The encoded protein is CASSQVTGGQETQYF.